Each of the 20 T cell receptor beta chains below was sequenced from the same sample in a study of spatial heterogeneity in lung cancer. TCRdb independently ran MiXCR on the 5' RACE reads; one entry per CDR3 protein. The sample gives some 39,000 distinct CDR3 sequences, about 6.7% of which show up once; roughly two fifths is in the top ten. Time point in this sample: sample taken at primary tumor resection. Whole RNA from tumor, nontumor lung or frozen PBMC was sequenced unsorted. The source material was PBMCs, sampled at surgery. These receptors all stem from a female donor with early-stage non-small cell lung cancer.

This clonotype appeared many times. The chain uses TRBV11-2 and TRBJ2-3, with no clear D. The CDR3 has 14 amino acids. Germline CDR1 and CDR2: SGHAT and FQNNGV. The V end lost 2 bases, the J end lost 4 bases, and 10 bases lay between the germline ends. The CDR3 is CASSLRDPADTQYF. DNA for the CDR3: TGTGCCAGCAGCTTACGCGATCCCGCAGATACGCAGTATTTT.

This clonotype has only a few counts. V and J are TRBV7-9 and TRBJ1-4; a possible D gene is TRBD1 (5 bases). This CDR3 region has 13 residues. Germline V lookup: CDR1 SEHNR, CDR2 FQNEAQ (reference sequence). V was clipped by 8 bases and J by 6 bases, with 13 bases between them. CDR3 region: CASVAGRDEKLFF. The CDR3 bases are TGTGCCAGCGTCGCGGGACGGGATGAAAAACTGTTTTTT.

The J gene is TRBJ2-3, the V gene TRBV6-2 or TRBV6-3; a weak D match, TRBD1 (5 bases). Germline loops: CDR1 MNHEY, CDR2 SVGEGT. V dropped 2 bases and J dropped 1 base, with 10 bases sitting between them. The CDR3 has 15 residues. CDR3 nucleotides: TGTGCCAGCAGTTACCAGGGTCCGGGCACAGATACGCAGTATTTT. It yields the protein CASSYQGPGTDTQYF.

This clonotype was seen repeatedly, ten times or more. This chain connects TRBV6-2 or TRBV6-3 to TRBJ2-7; D might be TRBD2 (5 bases). Germline V gives CDR1 MNHEY, CDR2 SVGEGT. CDR3 length: 11 amino acids. V lost 8 bases to trimming and J lost 2 bases, with 7 bases between them. CDR3 amino acids: CASAEAYEQYF. CDR3 nucleotide sequence: TGTGCCAGCGCGGAGGCCTACGAGCAGTACTTC.

V is TRBV12-3 or TRBV12-4 and J is TRBJ2-3, with D possibly matching TRBD1 (6 bases). The CDR3 sequence is 14 residues long. V was trimmed by 9 bases and J by 4 bases, leaving 17 bases between them. The CDR3 region is CASRRGSGADTQYF. The CDR3 coding sequence is TGTGCCAGTCGGAGAGGATCAGGGGCAGATACGCAGTATTTT.

The chain uses TRBV12-3 or TRBV12-4 and TRBJ2-2, with a weak D call TRBD1 (6 bases). The CDR3 spans 13 residues. Trimming took off 8 bases at V and 1 base at J, with 8 bases between the two ends. The CDR3 DNA reads as TGTGCCAGCGGGACACAGAACACCGGGGAGCTGTTTTTT. This translates into CASGTQNTGELFF.

The rearrangement joins TRBV3-1 to TRBJ2-1; D is unresolved. With 7 bases removed from V and 0 bases from J, the gap between germline ends came to 16 bases. This CDR3 contains 16 residues. Germline V CDR1 and CDR2: LGHDT, YNNKEL (reference sequence). CDR3 amino acids: CASTGSVSSSYNEQFF. Written as DNA, the CDR3 is TGTGCCAGCACCGGCTCCGTCTCGAGCTCCTACAATGAGCAGTTCTTC.

This clonotype has at least ten counts. The chain uses TRBV9 and TRBJ2-1; D gene unclear. The V end was cut by 0 bases, the J end by 9 bases, with 10 bases between. The CDR3 runs to 13 residues. Per germline, CDR1 SGDLS and CDR2 YYNGEE. CDR3 protein: CASSVVSPGEQFF. CDR3 DNA sequence: TGTGCCAGCAGCGTAGTATCCCCCGGTGAGCAGTTCTTC.

V usage is TRBV5-1 and J usage is TRBJ1-5, with D possibly being TRBD1 (6 bases). V gave up 7 bases and J gave up 7 bases, with 18 bases separating them. This CDR3 spans 14 amino acids. Germline V gene lookup returns CDR1 SGHRS and CDR2 YFSETQ. The CDR3 coding sequence is TGCGCCAGCGGACCCGGTGCAGGGGACCAGCCCCAGCATTTT. It codes for CASGPGAGDQPQHF.

The chain uses TRBV21-1 and TRBJ2-7; the D call TRBD1 from the table was never checked on the DNA. TRBV21-1 is designated a pseudogene. The CDR3 consists of 14 residues. CDR3 sequence: CASSTNRGTYEQYF. CDR3 nucleotides: TGTGCCAGCAGCACTAACAGGGGAACCTACGAGCAGTACTTC.

A few counts support this clonotype. DNA for the CDR3: TGTGCCAGCAGCGTACAGGCCGGCGCGGGGAACTATGGCTACACCTTC. Its protein product is CASSVQAGAGNYGYTF. This rearrangement joins TRBV9 to TRBJ1-2; unclear D gene. Trimming took off 1 base at V and 2 bases at J, with 15 bases between the two ends. Per germline, CDR1 SGDLS and CDR2 YYNGEE. CDR3 length equals 16 residues.

This clonotype has ten or more counts. The CDR3 here is CSARYRDNEKLFF. CDR3 nucleotides: TGCAGTGCTAGGTACAGGGACAATGAAAAACTGTTTTTT. V gene TRBV20-1 combines with J gene TRBJ1-4; D possibly corresponds to TRBD1 (6 bases). Deletions cut 3 bases from V and 5 bases from J, with 10 bases between. The CDR3 extends over 13 amino acids. The germline gives CDR1 DFQATT, CDR2 SNEGSKA (reference sequence).

This clonotype was seen at least ten times. The chain joins TRBV6-4 to TRBJ2-3; TRBD2 matches 8 bases. The length of the CDR3 is 14 residues. V was clipped by 5 bases and J by 5 bases; unmatched bases: 6. The V gene's germline CDR1 is MRHNA and CDR2 SNTAGT. The DNA of the CDR3 is TGTGCCAGCAGTAGCGGGGGCGAAGGAGATACGCAGTATTTT. Encoded protein: CASSSGGEGDTQYF.

This clonotype was picked up a small number of times. J is TRBJ2-2 and V is TRBV6-6; the match to TRBD1 covers 10 bases. The CDR3 is 15 residues long. The V gene's germline CDR1 is MNHNY and CDR2 SVGAGI (reference sequence). The junction had 9 bases not matched to a gene; V was cut back by 9 bases and J by 5 bases. For the CDR3, the DNA is TGTGCCAGGACCCGACAGGGGGCGACGACCGGGGAGCTGTTTTTT. Translating it yields CARTRQGATTGELFF.

This clonotype turned up a few times. This chain joins TRBV5-1 and TRBJ2-1; D call uncertain. The V end lost 0 bases, the J end lost 7 bases, and 8 bases lay between the germline ends. CDR3 length: 13 residues. Germline V gene lookup returns CDR1 SGHRS and CDR2 YFSETQ. Here the CDR3 reads CASSLAVGNEQFF. The DNA of the CDR3 is TGCGCCAGCAGCTTGGCCGTAGGTAATGAGCAGTTCTTC.

This clonotype was found a few times. V usage is TRBV7-3 and J usage is TRBJ2-5; either TRBD1 or TRBD2 may fit D (5 bases each). This CDR3 comprises 13 residues. CDR1 SGHTA and CDR2 FQGTGA come from the germline V gene. V was clipped by 6 bases and J by 1 base, with 9 bases between them. The CDR3 DNA sequence: TGTGCCAGCAGTCCCGGGACCCAAGAGACCCAGTACTTC. This sequence encodes CASSPGTQETQYF. The variable domain in full, with the rest retrieved from reference TRBV7-3 and TRBJ2-5, is GAGVSQTPSNKVTEKGKYVELRCDPISGHTALYWYRQSLGQGPEFLIYFQGTGAADDSGLPNDRFFAVRPEGSVSTLKIQRTERGDSAVYLCASSPGTQETQYFGPGTRLLVL.

For this clonotype: Possible read error: a much larger clone is one base away. The CDR3 carries no conserved terminal phenylalanine or tryptophan, so it likely arises from a read error. The rearrangement links TRBV29-1 to TRBJ1-4; no reliable D call. V dropped 7 bases and J dropped 0 bases, with 9 bases sitting between them. This CDR3 contains 13 residues. Germline V lookup: CDR1 SQVTM, CDR2 ANQGSEA. The CDR3 reads CSATRATNEKLFL. CDR3 DNA sequence: TGCAGCGCTACGAGAGCAACTAATGAAAAACTGTTTTTA.

This clonotype occurred a few times. The rearrangement joins TRBV19 to TRBJ2-3; a possible D gene is TRBD2 (6 bases). Germline CDR1 LNHDA, CDR2 SQIVND (reference sequence). Trimming left V 2 bases short and J 3 bases short, with 12 bases between. CDR3 length equals 15 residues. The CDR3 loop reads CASSISRLDTDTQYF. Written as DNA, the CDR3 is TGTGCCAGTAGTATATCGCGACTAGATACAGATACGCAGTATTTT.

This clonotype was counted at least ten times. This rearrangement joins TRBV19 to TRBJ2-1; weak D call: TRBD1 (6 bases). Germline V CDR1 and CDR2: LNHDA, SQIVND (reference sequence). The CDR3 consists of 16 residues. The germline V and J ends were trimmed by 3 bases and 2 bases, with 14 bases remaining between them. Written as DNA, the CDR3 is TGTGCCAGTAGTATCCAGGGGTCGCCTCCCTACAATGAGCAGTTCTTC. It translates to CASSIQGSPPYNEQFF. Full variable domain (outside the CDR3, taken from reference TRBV19 and TRBJ2-1): DGGITQSPKYLFRKEGQNVTLSCEQNLNHDAMYWYRQDPGQGLRLIYYSQIVNDFQKGDIAEGYSVSREKKESFPLTVTSAQKNPTAFYLCASSIQGSPPYNEQFFGPGTRLTVL.

This clonotype was observed many times. The CDR3 coding sequence is TGTGCTAGTGGTTTGAGAAGCCAGCTCAATCAGCCCCAGCATTTT. It yields the protein CASGLRSQLNQPQHF. The rearrangement links TRBV12-5 to TRBJ1-5; D is unclear. V shed 2 bases and J shed 3 bases, with 11 bases lying between them. The CDR3 length is 15 residues. Germline lookup yields CDR1 LGHNT and CDR2 FRNRAP.